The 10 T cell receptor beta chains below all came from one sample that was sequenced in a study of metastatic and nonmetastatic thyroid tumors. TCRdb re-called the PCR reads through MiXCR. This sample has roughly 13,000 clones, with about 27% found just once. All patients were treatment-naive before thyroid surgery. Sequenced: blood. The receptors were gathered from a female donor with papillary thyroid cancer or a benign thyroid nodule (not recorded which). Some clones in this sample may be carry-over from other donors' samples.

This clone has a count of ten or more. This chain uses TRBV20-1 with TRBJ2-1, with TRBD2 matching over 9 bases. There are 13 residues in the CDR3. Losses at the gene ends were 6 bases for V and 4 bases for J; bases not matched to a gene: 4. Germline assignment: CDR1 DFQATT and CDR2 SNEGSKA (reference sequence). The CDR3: CSAGGGGYNEQFF. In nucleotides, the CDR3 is TGCAGTGCCGGCGGGGGGGGGTACAATGAGCAGTTCTTC.

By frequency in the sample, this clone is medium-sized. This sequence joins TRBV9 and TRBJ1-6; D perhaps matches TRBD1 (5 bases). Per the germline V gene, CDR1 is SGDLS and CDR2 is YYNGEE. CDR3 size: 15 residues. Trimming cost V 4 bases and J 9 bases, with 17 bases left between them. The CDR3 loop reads CASSLPLGEGSPLHF. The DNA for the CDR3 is TGTGCCAGCAGCCTCCCCTTGGGGGAGGGTTCACCCCTCCACTTT.

CDR3 amino acids: CALSGGAGDGNTIYF. DNA of the CDR3: TGTGCCCTGTCAGGCGGGGCAGGGGACGGAAACACCATATATTTT. The gene calls are TRBV10-3 and TRBJ1-3; possible D gene TRBD1, 6 bases. The CDR3 is made up of 15 amino acids. Germline V gives CDR1 ENHRY, CDR2 SYGVKD. Trimming removed 11 bases at V and 4 bases at J, with 21 bases between.

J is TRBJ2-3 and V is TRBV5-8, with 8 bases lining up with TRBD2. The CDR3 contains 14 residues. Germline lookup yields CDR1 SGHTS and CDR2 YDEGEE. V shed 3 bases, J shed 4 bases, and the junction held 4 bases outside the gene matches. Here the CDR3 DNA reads TGTGCCAGCAGCTCAAGCGGGGGTGCAGATACGCAGTATTTT. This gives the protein CASSSSGGADTQYF.

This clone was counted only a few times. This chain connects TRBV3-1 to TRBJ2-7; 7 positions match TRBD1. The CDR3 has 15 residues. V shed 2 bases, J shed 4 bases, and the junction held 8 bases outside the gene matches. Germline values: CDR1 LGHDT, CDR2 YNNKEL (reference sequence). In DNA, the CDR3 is TGTGCCAGCAGCCAAAGGAGACAGGGACCTTACGAGCAGTACTTC. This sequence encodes CASSQRRQGPYEQYF.

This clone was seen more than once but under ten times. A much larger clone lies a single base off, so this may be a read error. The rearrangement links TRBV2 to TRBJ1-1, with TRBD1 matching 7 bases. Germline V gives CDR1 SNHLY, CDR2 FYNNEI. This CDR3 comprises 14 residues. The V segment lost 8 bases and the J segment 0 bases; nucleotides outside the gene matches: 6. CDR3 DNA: TGTGCCAGCTACCAGGGGGTCGTGAACACTGAAGCTTTCTTT. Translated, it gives CASYQGVVNTEAFF.

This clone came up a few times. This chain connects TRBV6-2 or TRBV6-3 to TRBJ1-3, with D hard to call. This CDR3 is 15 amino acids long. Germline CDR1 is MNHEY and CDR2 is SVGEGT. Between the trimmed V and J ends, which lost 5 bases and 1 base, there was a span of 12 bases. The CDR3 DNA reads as TGTGCCAGCAGTACCCGTCCCGCGTCTGGAAACACCATATATTTT. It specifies CASSTRPASGNTIYF.

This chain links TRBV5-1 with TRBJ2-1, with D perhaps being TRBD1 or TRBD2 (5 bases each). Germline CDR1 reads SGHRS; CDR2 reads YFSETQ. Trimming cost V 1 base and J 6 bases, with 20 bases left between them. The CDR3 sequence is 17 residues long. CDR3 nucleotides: TGCGCCAGCAGCTTGCGACAGTCCGCATCGGGAAGCAATGAGCAGTTCTTC. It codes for CASSLRQSASGSNEQFF.

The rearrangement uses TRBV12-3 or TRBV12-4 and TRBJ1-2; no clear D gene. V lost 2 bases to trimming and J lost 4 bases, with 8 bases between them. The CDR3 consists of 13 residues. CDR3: CASSLSTVYGYTF. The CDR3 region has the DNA TGTGCCAGCAGTTTAAGTACAGTCTATGGCTACACCTTC.

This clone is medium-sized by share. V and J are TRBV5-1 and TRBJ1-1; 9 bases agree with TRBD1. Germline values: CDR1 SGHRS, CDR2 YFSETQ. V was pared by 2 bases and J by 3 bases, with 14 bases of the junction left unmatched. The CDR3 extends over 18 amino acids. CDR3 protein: CASSFKQGALVGDTEAFF. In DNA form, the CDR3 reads TGCGCCAGCAGCTTTAAACAGGGGGCTTTAGTCGGGGACACTGAAGCTTTCTTT.